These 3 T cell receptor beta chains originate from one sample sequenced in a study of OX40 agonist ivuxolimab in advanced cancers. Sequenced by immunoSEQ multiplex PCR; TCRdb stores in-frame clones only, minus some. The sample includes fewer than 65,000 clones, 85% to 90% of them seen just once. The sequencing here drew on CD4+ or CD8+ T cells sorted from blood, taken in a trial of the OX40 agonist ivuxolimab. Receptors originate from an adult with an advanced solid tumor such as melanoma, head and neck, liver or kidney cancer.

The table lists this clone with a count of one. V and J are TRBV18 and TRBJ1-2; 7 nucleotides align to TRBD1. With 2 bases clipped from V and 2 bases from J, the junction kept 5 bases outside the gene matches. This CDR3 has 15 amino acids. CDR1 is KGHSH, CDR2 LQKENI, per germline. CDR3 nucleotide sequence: TGTGCCAGCTCACCAATAGCAGGGGGGAACTATGGCTACACCTTC. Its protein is CASSPIAGGNYGYTF.

The CDR3 loop reads CAWTRDRGRNSPLHF. DNA for the CDR3: TGTGCCTGGACGCGGGACAGGGGGCGCAATTCACCCCTCCACTTT. This sequence joins TRBV30 and TRBJ1-6, with TRBD1 matching over 12 bases. V dropped 4 bases and J dropped 7; count of bases not matched to a gene: 5. Per the germline V gene, CDR1 is GTSNPN and CDR2 is SVGIG (reference sequence). CDR3 length: 15 amino acids.

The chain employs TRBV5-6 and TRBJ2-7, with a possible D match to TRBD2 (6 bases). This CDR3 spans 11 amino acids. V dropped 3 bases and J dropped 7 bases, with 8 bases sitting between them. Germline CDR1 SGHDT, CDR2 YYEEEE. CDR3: CASSYAGEQYF. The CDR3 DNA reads TGTGCCAGCAGCTACGCGGGGGAGCAGTACTTC.